The present entry profiles one T cell receptor beta chain with its context. V lost 5 bases and J lost 2, with 16 bases in between. CDR1 and CDR2 (germline): MDHEN, SYDVKM. CDR3 length: 16 residues. TCRdb's table, derived via immunoSEQ multiplex PCR, lists solely in-frame clones and lacks some. The sample lists 95,000 to 100,000 clones, 91% seen once, with roughly 3% in the top ten. This sample stems from a study of T cell changes during pregnancy in multiple sclerosis. The TCR was taken from a female donor with multiple sclerosis, enrolled in a pregnancy study. The material was peripheral blood, obtained in the second trimester of pregnancy. The chain has TRBV28 and TRBJ1-3; tentatively, D is TRBD1 (6 bases). The CDR3 nucleotides read TGTGCCAGCAGTCCAACGAGCGCAGGGGCTGGAAACACCATATATTTT. Its protein product is CASSPTSAGAGNTIYF.